This TCR beta chain originates from a study of CD8 T cells in ankylosing spondylitis. TCRdb re-derived calls from the 5' RACE reads in MiXCR, one entry per CDR3 protein. The top ten hold roughly 7.7% of the sample, which has around 25,000 distinct CDR3 sequences, 2.5% to 3% seen once. In its sample, this clonotype was seen many times. As yet, its antigen is unknown. The germline V gene encodes CDR1 SGDLS and CDR2 YYNGEE. The V end lost 1 base, the J end lost 3 bases, and 17 bases lay between the germline ends. This CDR3 has 16 residues. Whole-study findings and limits: In reactive arthritis synovial fluid and blood, some motif variants had been reported before. Those disease-linked clones were CD8+; they were also relatively rare in peripheral blood.

The sequence was collected from a female donor with ankylosing spondylitis or in good health (not recorded which). The chain recombines TRBV9 with TRBJ2-7, with D perhaps matching TRBD2 (6 bases). Sequencing used blood, either unsorted or a sorted T cell fraction (not recorded which). This CDR3 reads CASSVHSASANYEQYF. The CDR3, as DNA: TGTGCCAGCAGCGTACACTCAGCTAGCGCTAACTACGAGCAGTACTTC.